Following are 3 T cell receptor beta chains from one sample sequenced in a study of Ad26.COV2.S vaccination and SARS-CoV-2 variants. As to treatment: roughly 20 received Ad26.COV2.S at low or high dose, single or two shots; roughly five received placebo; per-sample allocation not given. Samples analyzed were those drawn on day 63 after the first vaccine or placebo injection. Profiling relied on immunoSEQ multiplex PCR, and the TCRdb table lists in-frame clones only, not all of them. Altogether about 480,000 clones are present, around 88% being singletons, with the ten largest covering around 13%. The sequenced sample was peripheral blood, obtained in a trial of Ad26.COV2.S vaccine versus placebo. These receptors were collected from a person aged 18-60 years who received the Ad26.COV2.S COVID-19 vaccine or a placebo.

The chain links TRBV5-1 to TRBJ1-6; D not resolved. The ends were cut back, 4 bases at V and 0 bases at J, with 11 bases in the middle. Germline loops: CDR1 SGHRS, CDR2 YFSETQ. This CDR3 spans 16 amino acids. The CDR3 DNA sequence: TGCGCCAGCAGCGAAGGCCTTAGCTCCTATAATTCACCCCTCCACTTT. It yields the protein CASSEGLSSYNSPLHF.

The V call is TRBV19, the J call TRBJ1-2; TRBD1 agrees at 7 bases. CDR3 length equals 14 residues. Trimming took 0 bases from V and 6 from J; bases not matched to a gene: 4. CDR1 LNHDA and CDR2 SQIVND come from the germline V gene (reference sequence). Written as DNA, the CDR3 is TGTGCCAGTAGTATAGATTACGGGACAGATGGCTACACCTTC. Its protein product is CASSIDYGTDGYTF.

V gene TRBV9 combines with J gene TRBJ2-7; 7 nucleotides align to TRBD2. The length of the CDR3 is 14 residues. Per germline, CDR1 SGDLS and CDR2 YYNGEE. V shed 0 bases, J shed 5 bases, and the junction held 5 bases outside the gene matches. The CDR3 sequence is CASSVGGAGHEQYF. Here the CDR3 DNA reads TGTGCCAGCAGCGTAGGGGGAGCGGGACACGAGCAGTACTTC. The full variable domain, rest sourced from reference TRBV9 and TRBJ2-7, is DSGVTQTPKHLITATGQRVTLRCSPRSGDLSVYWYQQSLDQGLQFLIQYYNGEERAKGNILERFSAQQFPDLHSELNLSSLELGDSALYFCASSVGGAGHEQYFGPGTRLTVT.